The next 14 T cell receptor beta chains were all read from a single sample in a study of cytomegalovirus exposure and HLA in healthy donors. The PCR made use of 60 Vbeta and 13 Jbeta primers. The data were produced by immunoSEQ multiplex PCR, yet TCRdb's version contains in-frame clones alone and is incomplete. The table has around 150,000 clones, approximately 80% seen once. Sequencing was done on a sample of PBMCs. The receptors stem from a man aged 30 to 39 in good health and CMV-seropositive.

The gene calls are TRBV6-5 and TRBJ1-5; the match to TRBD1 covers 10 bases. Per germline, CDR1 MNHEY and CDR2 SVGAGI. V lost 7 bases, J lost 6 bases, and 6 bases stayed unmatched. There are 14 residues in the CDR3. CDR3 bases: TGTGCCAGCAAAGGACAGGGGGAGCGTCAGCCCCAGCATTTT. It codes for CASKGQGERQPQHF.

With regard to this clone: Its ends do not fully match the called genes, so a read error is possible. The gene calls are TRBV11-2 and TRBJ2-7; D is possibly TRBD1 (6 bases). This CDR3 has 13 residues. Per germline, CDR1 SGHAT and CDR2 FQNNGV. CDR3 coding DNA: TGTGCCAGCGGCTTAGGACAGACCTACGAGCAGTACTTC. Its translation is CASGLGQTYEQYF.

This clone was recorded a few times. The chain has TRBV5-6 and TRBJ2-5, with 7 bases identical to TRBD2. The CDR3 consists of 16 residues. V dropped 2 bases and J dropped 3; count of bases not matched to a gene: 10. Germline CDR1 reads SGHDT; CDR2 reads YYEEEE. CDR3 amino acids: CASSFTPGLRKETQYF. The CDR3 DNA follows: TGTGCCAGCAGCTTTACACCGGGACTAAGGAAAGAGACCCAGTACTTC.

The rearrangement joins TRBV2 to TRBJ1-4; 8 bases match TRBD1. Germline loops: CDR1 SNHLY, CDR2 FYNNEI. This CDR3 has 14 amino acids. J was trimmed by 10 bases and V by 4 bases; bases with no gene match: 8. The CDR3 here is CASSVQGASGKLFF. For the CDR3, the DNA is TGTGCCAGCAGTGTTCAGGGGGCAAGTGGAAAACTGTTTTTT.

V gene TRBV5-1 combines with J gene TRBJ2-2; TRBD1 aligns across 8 bases. CDR3 size: 15 residues. Germline V lookup: CDR1 SGHRS, CDR2 YFSETQ. Trimming at V came to 0 bases and at J to 7 bases, leaving 5 bases not matched to a gene. The CDR3 coding sequence is TGCGCCAGCAGCTTGGACAGGGGGTCGGGCGGGGAGCTGTTTTTT. Translating it yields CASSLDRGSGGELFF.

The V call is TRBV13, the J call TRBJ2-7, with D perhaps matching TRBD1 (5 bases). The CDR3 totals 15 residues. The V end lost 5 bases, the J end lost 2 bases, and 16 bases lay between the germline ends. The germline V gene encodes CDR1 PRHDT and CDR2 FYEKMQ (reference sequence). This CDR3 reads CASSIWGSKAYEQYF. The DNA for the CDR3 is TGTGCCAGCAGCATATGGGGCTCAAAAGCCTACGAGCAGTACTTC. Drawing the rest from reference TRBV13 and TRBJ2-7, the complete variable domain is AAGVIQSPRHLIKEKRETATLKCYPIPRHDTVYWYQQGPGQDPQFLISFYEKMQSDKGSIPDRFSAQQFSDYHSELNMSSLELGDSALYFCASSIWGSKAYEQYFGPGTRLTVT.

J is TRBJ2-3 and V is TRBV29-1, with a tentative D call TRBD1 (6 bases). The CDR3 sequence is 14 residues long. Germline-derived CDR1 and CDR2 are SQVTM and ANQGSEA. V lost 6 bases, J lost 2 bases, and 15 bases lay in between. CDR3 in amino acids: CSVTGQGLTDTQYF. DNA of the CDR3: TGCAGCGTCACAGGGCAGGGCCTCACAGATACGCAGTATTTT.

This chain joins TRBV5-4 and TRBJ1-6, with D hard to call. Trimming pared 4 bases from V and 4 bases from J, leaving 6 bases between. The CDR3 covers 13 residues. Germline values: CDR1 SGHNT, CDR2 YYREEE (reference sequence). The CDR3 protein is CASSGPYNSPLHF. The CDR3 region has the DNA TGTGCCAGCAGCGGGCCTTATAATTCACCCCTCCACTTT.

The chain carries TRBV4-1 and TRBJ2-1; maybe TRBD1 (7 bases). This CDR3 is built from 16 residues. The germline V gene has CDR1 MGHRA and CDR2 YSYEKL. Trimming took off 4 bases at V and 5 bases at J, with 18 bases between the two ends. The CDR3, as DNA: TGCGCCAGCAGCCTGGAGGGCAGGGGGTTCCACAATGAGCAGTTCTTC. This sequence encodes CASSLEGRGFHNEQFF.

The chain carries TRBV14 and TRBJ2-7; maybe TRBD2 (5 bases). Trimming removed 3 bases at V and 11 bases at J, with 23 bases between. Germline V lookup: CDR1 SGHDN, CDR2 FVKESK. This CDR3 contains 15 residues. DNA for the CDR3: TGTGCCAGCAGCCAGCTCGCGGGTTCTCTACGAGTGGAGTACTTC. Translation: CASSQLAGSLRVEYF. Full variable domain (remainder filled in from reference TRBV14 and TRBJ2-7): EAGVTQFPSHSVIEKGQTVTLRCDPISGHDNLYWYRRVMGKEIKFLLHFVKESKQDESGMPNNRFLAERTGGTYSTLKVQPAELEDSGVYFCASSQLAGSLRVEYFGPGTRLTVT.

The chain couples TRBV10-3 to TRBJ2-2, with D maybe TRBD2 (6 bases). This CDR3 has 16 residues. V was cut by 3 bases and J by 2 bases, with 13 bases left in between. Germline assignment: CDR1 ENHRY and CDR2 SYGVKD. CDR3 in DNA: TGTGCCATCAGTGAATGGCGGGGCGCTAACACCGGGGAGCTGTTTTTT. As protein: CAISEWRGANTGELFF.

The gene calls are TRBV27 and TRBJ2-7; TRBD1 matches 7 bases. With V trimmed by 2 bases and J by 2 bases, 6 bases remained unmatched. There are 15 residues in the CDR3. Germline loops: CDR1 MNHEY, CDR2 SMNVEV (reference sequence). The CDR3 nucleotides read TGTGCCAGCAGTTTAAGAGGCCAGGGGGCCTACGAGCAGTACTTC. It codes for CASSLRGQGAYEQYF.

This sequence joins TRBV6-1 and TRBJ1-6; 7 bases align to TRBD1. The CDR3 has 13 amino acids. J lost 9 bases, V lost 9 bases, and 8 bases had no gene match. Germline CDR1 reads MNHNS; CDR2 reads SASEGT. The CDR3: CASHTGVSSPLHF. CDR3 sequence (DNA): TGTGCCAGTCATACAGGGGTGAGTTCACCCCTCCACTTT.

The V gene is TRBV5-6, the J gene TRBJ2-1, with a tentative D call TRBD1 (6 bases). Germline CDR1 SGHDT, CDR2 YYEEEE. This CDR3 is 12 amino acids long. With 3 bases removed from V and 7 bases from J, the gap between germline ends came to 8 bases. The CDR3 reads CASSSQGNEQFF. CDR3 DNA: TGTGCCAGCAGCTCACAGGGAAATGAGCAGTTCTTC.